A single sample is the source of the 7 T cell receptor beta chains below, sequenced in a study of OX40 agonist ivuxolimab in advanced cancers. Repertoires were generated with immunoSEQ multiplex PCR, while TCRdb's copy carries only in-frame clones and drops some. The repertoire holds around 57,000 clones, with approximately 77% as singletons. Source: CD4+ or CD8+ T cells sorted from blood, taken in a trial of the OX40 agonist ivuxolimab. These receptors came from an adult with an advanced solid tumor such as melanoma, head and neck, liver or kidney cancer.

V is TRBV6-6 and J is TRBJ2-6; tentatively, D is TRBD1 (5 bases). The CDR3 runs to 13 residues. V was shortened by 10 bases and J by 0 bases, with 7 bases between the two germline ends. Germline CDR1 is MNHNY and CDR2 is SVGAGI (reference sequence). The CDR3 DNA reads TGTGCCACCGGACACTCTGGGGCCAACGTCCTGACTTTC. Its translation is CATGHSGANVLTF.

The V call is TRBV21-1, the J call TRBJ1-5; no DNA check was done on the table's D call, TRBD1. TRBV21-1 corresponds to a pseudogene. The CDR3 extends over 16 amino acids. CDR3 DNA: TGTGCCAGCAGCAAAAGAGAGGAACAGGGGTGTCAGCCCCAGCATTTT. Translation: CASSKREEQGCQPQHF.

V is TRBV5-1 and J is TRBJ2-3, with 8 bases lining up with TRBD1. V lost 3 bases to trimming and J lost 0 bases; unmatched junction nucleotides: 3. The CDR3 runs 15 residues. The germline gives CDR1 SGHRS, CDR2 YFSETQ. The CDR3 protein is CASSSTGDSTDTQYF. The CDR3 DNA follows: TGCGCCAGCAGCTCGACAGGGGATAGCACAGATACGCAGTATTTT.

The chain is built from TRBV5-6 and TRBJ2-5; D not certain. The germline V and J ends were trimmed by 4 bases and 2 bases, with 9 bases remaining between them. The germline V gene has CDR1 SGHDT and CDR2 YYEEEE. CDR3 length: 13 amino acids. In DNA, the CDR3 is TGTGCCAGCAGCCCCGGACGGCAAGAGACCCAGTACTTC. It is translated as CASSPGRQETQYF.

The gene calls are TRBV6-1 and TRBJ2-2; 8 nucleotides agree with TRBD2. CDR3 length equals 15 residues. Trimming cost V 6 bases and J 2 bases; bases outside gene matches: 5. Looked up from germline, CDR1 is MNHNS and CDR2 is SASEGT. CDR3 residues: CASRRAGANTGELFF. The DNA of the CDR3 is TGTGCCAGCAGGCGAGCGGGAGCCAACACCGGGGAGCTGTTTTTT.

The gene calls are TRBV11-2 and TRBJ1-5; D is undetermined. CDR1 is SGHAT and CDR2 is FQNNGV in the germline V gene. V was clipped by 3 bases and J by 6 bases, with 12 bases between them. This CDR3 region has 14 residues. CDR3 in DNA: TGTGCCAGCAGCTTCGGGCCCGGTGGTCAGCCCCAGCATTTT. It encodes CASSFGPGGQPQHF.

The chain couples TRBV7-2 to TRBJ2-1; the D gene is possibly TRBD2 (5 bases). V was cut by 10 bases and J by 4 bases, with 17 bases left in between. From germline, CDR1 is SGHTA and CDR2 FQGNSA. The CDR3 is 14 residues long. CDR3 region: CATLISVGYNEQFF. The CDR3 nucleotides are TGTGCCACCCTGATTAGCGTGGGATACAATGAGCAGTTCTTC. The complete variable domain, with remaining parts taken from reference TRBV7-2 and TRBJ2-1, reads GAGVSQSPSNKVTEKGKDVELRCDPISGHTALYWYRQSLGQGLEFLIYFQGNSAPDKSGLPSDRFSAERTGGSVSTLTIQRTQQEDSAVYLCATLISVGYNEQFFGPGTRLTVL.